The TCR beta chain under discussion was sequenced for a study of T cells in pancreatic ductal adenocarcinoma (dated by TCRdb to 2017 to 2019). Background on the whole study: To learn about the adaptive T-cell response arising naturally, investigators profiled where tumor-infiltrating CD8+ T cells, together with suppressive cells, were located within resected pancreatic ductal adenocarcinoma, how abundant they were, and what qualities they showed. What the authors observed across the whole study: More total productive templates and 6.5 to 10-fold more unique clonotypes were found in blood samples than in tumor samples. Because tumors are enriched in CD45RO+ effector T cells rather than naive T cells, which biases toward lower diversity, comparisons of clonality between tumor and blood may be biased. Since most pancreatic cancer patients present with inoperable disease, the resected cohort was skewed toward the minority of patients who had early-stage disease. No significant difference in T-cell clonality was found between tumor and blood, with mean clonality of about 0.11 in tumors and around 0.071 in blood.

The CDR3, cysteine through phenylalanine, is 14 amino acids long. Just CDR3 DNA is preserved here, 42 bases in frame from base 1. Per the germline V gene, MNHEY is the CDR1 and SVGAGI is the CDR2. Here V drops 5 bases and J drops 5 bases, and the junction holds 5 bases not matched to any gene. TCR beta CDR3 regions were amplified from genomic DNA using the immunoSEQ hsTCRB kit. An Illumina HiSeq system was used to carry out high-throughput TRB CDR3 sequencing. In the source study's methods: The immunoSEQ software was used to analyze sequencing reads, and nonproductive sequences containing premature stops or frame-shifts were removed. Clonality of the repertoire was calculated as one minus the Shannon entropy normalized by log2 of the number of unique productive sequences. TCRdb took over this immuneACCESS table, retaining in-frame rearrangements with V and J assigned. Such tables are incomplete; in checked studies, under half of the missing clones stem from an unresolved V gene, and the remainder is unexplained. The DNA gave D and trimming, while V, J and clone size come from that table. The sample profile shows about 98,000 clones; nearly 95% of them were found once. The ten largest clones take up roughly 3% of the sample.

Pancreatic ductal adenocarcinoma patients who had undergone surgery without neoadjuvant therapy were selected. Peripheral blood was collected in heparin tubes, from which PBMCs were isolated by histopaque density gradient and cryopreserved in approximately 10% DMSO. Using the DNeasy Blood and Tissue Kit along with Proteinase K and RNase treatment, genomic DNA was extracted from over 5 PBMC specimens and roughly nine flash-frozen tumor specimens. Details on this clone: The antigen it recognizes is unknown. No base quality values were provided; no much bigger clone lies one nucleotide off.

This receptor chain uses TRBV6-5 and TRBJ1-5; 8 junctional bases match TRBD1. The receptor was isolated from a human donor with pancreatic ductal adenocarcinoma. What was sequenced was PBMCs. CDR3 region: CASSASGGDQPQHF. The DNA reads TGTGCCAGCAGTGCCTCAGGGGGCGATCAGCCCCAGCATTTT.